What follows are 15 T cell receptor beta chains derived from one specimen sequenced in a study of CD8+ T cells in alopecia areata. cDNA serving as the sequencing template came from extracted, reverse transcribed RNA. Using immunoSEQ multiplex PCR, the repertoire was profiled, and TCRdb retains in-frame clones only, with some absent. The top ten hold roughly 1.3% of the sample, which has 90,000 to 100,000 clones, 41% seen once. The sequencing input was CD4+ T cells sorted from blood. The receptors stem from a human donor with alopecia areata.

The chain is built from TRBV18 and TRBJ2-2, with D perhaps TRBD1 (6 bases). Between the trimmed V and J ends, which lost 4 bases and 0 bases, there was a span of 12 bases. Germline-derived CDR1 and CDR2 are KGHSH and LQKENI. This CDR3 has 16 residues. The CDR3 DNA follows: TGTGCCAGCTCACGTGACAGGAGATCGAACACCGGGGAGCTGTTTTTT. It yields the protein CASSRDRRSNTGELFF.

Notes on this clone: At one of its ends the junction is not consistent with the germline gene, which may arise from a read error. The gene calls are TRBV30 and TRBJ2-1; D unclear. The CDR3 is made up of 15 amino acids. Germline V gives CDR1 GTSNPN, CDR2 SVGIG (reference sequence). The CDR3 here is CVWAQWADTDNEQFF. The DNA of the CDR3 is TGTGTCTGGGCTCAGTGGGCTGACACTGACAATGAGCAGTTCTTC.

The table lists this clone with a few counts. The V gene is TRBV15, the J gene TRBJ1-5; perhaps TRBD1 as D (5 bases). Trimming removed 4 bases at V and 2 bases at J, with 12 bases between. Germline assignment: CDR1 LNHNV and CDR2 YYDKDF (reference sequence). The CDR3 extends over 15 amino acids. CDR3 protein: CATSNGAPRNQPQHF. The DNA for the CDR3 is TGTGCCACCAGCAACGGGGCACCACGCAATCAGCCCCAGCATTTT.

This clone was detected only a few times. This rearrangement joins TRBV30 to TRBJ2-6; D remains ambiguous. Per the germline V gene, CDR1 is GTSNPN and CDR2 is SVGIG (reference sequence). This CDR3 is 12 amino acids long. Trimming took 4 bases from V and 2 from J, leaving 3 bases between them. The CDR3 DNA reads TGTGCCTGGACAGCTGGGGCCAACGTCCTGACTTTC. As protein: CAWTAGANVLTF.

At least ten counts were recorded for this clone. This sequence joins TRBV7-9 and TRBJ2-7; 7 bases align to TRBD1. Germline V CDR1 and CDR2: SEHNR, FQNEAQ (reference sequence). The CDR3 extends over 15 amino acids. V was clipped by 5 bases and J by 4 bases; unmatched bases: 11. CDR3 loop: CASSPRDREQYEQYF. CDR3 in DNA: TGTGCCAGCAGCCCCAGAGACAGGGAGCAGTACGAGCAGTACTTC.

V is TRBV28 and J is TRBJ2-7; D possibly corresponds to TRBD1 (5 bases). Germline assignment: CDR1 MDHEN and CDR2 SYDVKM. V dropped 4 bases and J dropped 1 base, with 14 bases sitting between them. CDR3 length: 15 residues. CDR3 protein: CASSSRHQGSYEQYF. CDR3 DNA: TGTGCCAGCAGTTCGCGTCATCAGGGATCCTACGAGCAGTACTTC. The full variable domain, with the rest looked up from reference TRBV28 and TRBJ2-7, is DVKVTQSSRYLVKRTGEKVFLECVQDMDHENMFWYRQDPGLGLRLIYFSYDVKMKEKGDIPEGYSVSREKKERFSLILESASTNQTSMYLCASSSRHQGSYEQYFGPGTRLTVT.

V gene TRBV30 combines with J gene TRBJ1-1; 7 nucleotides agree with TRBD1. Trimming removed 4 bases from V and 6 bases from J; junction bases left unmatched: 14. The V gene's germline CDR1 is GTSNPN and CDR2 SVGIG (reference sequence). The CDR3 length is 15 residues. As DNA, the CDR3 is TGTGCCTGGACTTGGGACAGCCATGGTGAAGCTGAAGCTTTCTTT. Amino acids: CAWTWDSHGEAEAFF.

The chain has TRBV7-2 and TRBJ2-7; either TRBD1 or TRBD2 may supply D (5 bases each). Germline V gene data show CDR1 as SGHTA and CDR2 as FQGNSA. The CDR3 runs 12 residues. V was cut by 1 base and J by 6 bases, with 7 bases left in between. Here the CDR3 DNA reads TGTGCCAGCAGCTTAGGAGGGACCGAGCAGTACTTC. It encodes CASSLGGTEQYF. Full variable domain (missing parts from reference TRBV7-2 and TRBJ2-7): GAGVSQSPSNKVTEKGKDVELRCDPISGHTALYWYRQSLGQGLEFLIYFQGNSAPDKSGLPSDRFSAERTGGSVSTLTIQRTQQEDSAVYLCASSLGGTEQYFGPGTRLTVT.

This clone appeared a single time. This chain uses TRBV30 with TRBJ2-7; TRBD2 matches 10 bases. Trimming removed 6 bases from V and 2 bases from J; junction bases left unmatched: 7. The CDR3 has 14 amino acids. Per the germline V gene, CDR1 is GTSNPN and CDR2 is SVGIG (reference sequence). The CDR3 sequence: CACSRLAGAYEQYF. The CDR3 region has the DNA TGTGCCTGTTCCCGACTAGCGGGTGCCTACGAGCAGTACTTC.

A few counts support this clone. V and J are TRBV13 and TRBJ1-2; D call uncertain. Deletions cut 6 bases from V and 5 bases from J, with 10 bases between. Germline V CDR1 and CDR2: PRHDT, FYEKMQ (reference sequence). This CDR3 region has 12 residues. The CDR3 coding sequence is TGTGCCAGCAGTTCCAGACCTTATGGCTACACCTTC. This encodes CASSSRPYGYTF.

The chain links TRBV7-9 to TRBJ1-1, with D perhaps TRBD1 (6 bases). Germline lookup yields CDR1 SEHNR and CDR2 FQNEAQ (reference sequence). V shed 5 bases and J shed 11 bases, with 18 bases lying between them. The CDR3 totals 13 residues. The CDR3 nucleotides are TGTGCCAGCAGCATTAACACAGGGATGTCGGCTTTCTTT. Translated: CASSINTGMSAFF.

This clone was detected only a few times. The genes are TRBV5-1 and TRBJ1-4; D call uncertain. V shed 1 base and J shed 3 bases, with 4 bases lying between them. The CDR3 runs 13 residues. Germline V gives CDR1 SGHRS, CDR2 YFSETQ. CDR3 DNA: TGCGCCAGCAGCTTGACGGCTAATGAAAAACTGTTTTTT. Translating gives CASSLTANEKLFF.

This rearrangement joins TRBV4-1 to TRBJ2-7; 8 nucleotides match TRBD2. The CDR3 totals 15 residues. The V segment lost 4 bases and the J segment 3 bases; nucleotides outside the gene matches: 8. Germline CDR1 is MGHRA and CDR2 is YSYEKL. The CDR3 DNA is TGCGCCAGCAGCCCCCGTCGGACTAGCAACTACGAGCAGTACTTC. This gives the protein CASSPRRTSNYEQYF.

V and J are TRBV27 and TRBJ2-7, with unresolved D. Trimming took 6 bases from V and 1 from J, leaving 13 bases between them. Germline lookup yields CDR1 MNHEY and CDR2 SMNVEV (reference sequence). The CDR3 covers 14 residues. The CDR3 region is CASSLSSTSYEQYF. CDR3 in DNA: TGTGCCAGCAGCCTCTCTTCGACATCCTACGAGCAGTACTTC.

The rearrangement joins TRBV4-1 to TRBJ1-5, with 8 nucleotides matching TRBD1. Germline loops: CDR1 MGHRA, CDR2 YSYEKL. After removal of 1 base from V and 4 bases from J, the junction contained 6 bases not matched to a gene. The CDR3 extends over 16 amino acids. The CDR3 DNA reads TGCGCCAGCAGCCAAGCTGGCACAGGGGGGAATCAGCCCCAGCATTTT. It is translated as CASSQAGTGGNQPQHF.